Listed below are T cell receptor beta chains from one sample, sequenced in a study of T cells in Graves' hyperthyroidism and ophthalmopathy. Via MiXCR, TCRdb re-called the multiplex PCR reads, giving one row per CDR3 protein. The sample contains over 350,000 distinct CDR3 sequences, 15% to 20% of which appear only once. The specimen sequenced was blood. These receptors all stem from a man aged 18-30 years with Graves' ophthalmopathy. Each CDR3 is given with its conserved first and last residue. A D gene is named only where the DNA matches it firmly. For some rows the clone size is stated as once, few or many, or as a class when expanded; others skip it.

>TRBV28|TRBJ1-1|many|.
TGTGCCAGCACCCTGGAAGATATCATGAACACTGAAGCTTTCTTT
CASTLEDIMNTEAFF
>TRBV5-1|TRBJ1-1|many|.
TGCGCCAGCAGCTGGGGGGCGGGTGAGAGCACTGAAGCTTTCTTT
CASSWGAGESTEAFF
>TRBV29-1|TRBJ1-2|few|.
TGCAGCGTTGGGCCTCGGATCGGTAGCTATGGCTACACCTTC
CSVGPRIGSYGYTF
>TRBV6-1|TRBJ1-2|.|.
TGTGCCAGCAGTGAGGTTTATAGGACGAACTATGGCTACACCTTC
CASSEVYRTNYGYTF
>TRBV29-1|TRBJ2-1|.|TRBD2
TGCAGCGTTGACAGTCCCCTAGCGGGGGGGCGCAATGAGCAGTTCTTC
CSVDSPLAGGRNEQFF
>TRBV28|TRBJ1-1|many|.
TGTGCCAGCAGTCCGGCTTCGGGGACGGACACTGAAGCTTTCTTT
CASSPASGTDTEAFF
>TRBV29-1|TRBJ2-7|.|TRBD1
TGCAGCGTTGTTTCGGACAGGTACCGAAGGCAGTACTTC
CSVVSDRYRRQYF
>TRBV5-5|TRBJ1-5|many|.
TGTGCCAGCAGCATCCCAGGGTCAGGCCAGCCCCAGCATTTT
CASSIPGSGQPQHF
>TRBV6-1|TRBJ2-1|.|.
TGTGCCAGCAGTGATCGGACTCCTACCTACAATGAGCAGTTCTTC
CASSDRTPTYNEQFF
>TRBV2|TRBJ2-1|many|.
TGTGCCAGCAGTTCCAGGGGCTCCTACAATGAGCAGTTCTTC
CASSSRGSYNEQFF
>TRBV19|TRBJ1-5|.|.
TGTGCCAGTAGGTACGCCGTCCGGACAGAAGGTAGCAATCAGCCCCAGCATTTT
CASRYAVRTEGSNQPQHF
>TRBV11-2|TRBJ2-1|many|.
TGTGCCAGCAGCTTAGCGGGGGGCGCTGACAATGAGCAGTTCTTC
CASSLAGGADNEQFF
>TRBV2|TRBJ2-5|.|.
TGTGCCAGCAGTGAAGGTCAGCAAGAGACCCAGTACTTC
CASSEGQQETQYF
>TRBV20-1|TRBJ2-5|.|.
TGCAGTGCTAGGGGAGAGTCTCAAGAGACCCAGTACTTC
CSARGESQETQYF
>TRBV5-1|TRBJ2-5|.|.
TGCGCCAGCAGCTTACAGGGAGGAAGAGAGACCCAGTACTTC
CASSLQGGRETQYF
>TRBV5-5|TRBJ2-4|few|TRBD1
TGTGCCAGCAGCTCCCTACCGGGACAGGGGATCCCAAAGGACATTCAGTACTTC
CASSSLPGQGIPKDIQYF
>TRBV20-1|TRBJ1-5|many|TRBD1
TGCAGTGCTAGGAGTGGGACAGGTGACAATCAGCCCCAGCATTTT
CSARSGTGDNQPQHF
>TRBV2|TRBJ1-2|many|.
TGTGCCAGGTGGTCAGCGCAGGGGAACTATGGCTACACCTTC
CARWSAQGNYGYTF
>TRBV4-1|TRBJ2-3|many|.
TGCGCCAGCAGCCGGCCAGGAACGCAGTATTTT
CASSRPGTQYF
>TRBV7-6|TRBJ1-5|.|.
TGTGCCAGCAGCTATGGACCGCAGGATCAGCCCCAGCATTTT
CASSYGPQDQPQHF
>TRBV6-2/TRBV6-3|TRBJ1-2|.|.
TGTGCCAGCAGTTACTCGAACAGCTATGGCTACACCTTC
CASSYSNSYGYTF
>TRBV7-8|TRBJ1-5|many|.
TGTGCCAGCAGCGGAGGCGAGGGGCGCGGTCAGCCCCAGCATTTT
CASSGGEGRGQPQHF
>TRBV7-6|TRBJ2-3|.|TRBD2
TGTGCCAGCAGCTCTAATCGGGGGGGCGAAGCCGCAGATACGCAGTATTTT
CASSSNRGGEAADTQYF
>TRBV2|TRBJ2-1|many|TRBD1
TGTGCCAGCAGTCGACCGGGACAGGGCGTAAATGAGCAGTTCTTC
CASSRPGQGVNEQFF
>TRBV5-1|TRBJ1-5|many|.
TGCGCCAGCAGCTTGGATTGGGCAGGATCCCCCTCTCAGCCCCAGCATTTT
CASSLDWAGSPSQPQHF
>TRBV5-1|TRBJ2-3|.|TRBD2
TGCGCCAGCAGCCCTGGACTAGCGGGGGTGGGAGATACGCAGTATTTT
CASSPGLAGVGDTQYF
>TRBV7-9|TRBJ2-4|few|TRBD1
TGTGCCAGCAGCTCGAACGGACAGGGGGCGCGGGCCAAAAACATTCAGTACTTC
CASSSNGQGARAKNIQYF
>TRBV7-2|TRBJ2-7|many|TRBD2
TGTGCCAGCAGCTTTATAGCGGGGTTACTGTACGAGCAGTACTTC
CASSFIAGLLYEQYF
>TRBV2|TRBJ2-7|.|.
TGTGCCAGCAGTTTAGGATCTGTTTGGGAGCAGTACTTC
CASSLGSVWEQYF
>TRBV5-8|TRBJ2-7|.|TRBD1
TGTGCCAGCAGCGTCAGGGGGCTTAACTACGAGCAGTACTTC
CASSVRGLNYEQYF
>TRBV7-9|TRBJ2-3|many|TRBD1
TGTGCCAGCAGCACGACAGGGTCCTCAAGCACAGATACGCAGTATTTT
CASSTTGSSSTDTQYF
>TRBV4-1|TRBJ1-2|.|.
TGCGCCAGCAGGGACGGACAAACTGGCTACACCTTC
CASRDGQTGYTF
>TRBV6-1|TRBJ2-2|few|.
TGTGCCAGCAGACGACGGGACACCGGGGAGCTGTTTTTT
CASRRRDTGELFF
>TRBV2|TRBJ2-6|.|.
TGTGCCAGCAGTGTAGTCGGTATCTCTGGGGCCAACGTCCTGACTTTC
CASSVVGISGANVLTF
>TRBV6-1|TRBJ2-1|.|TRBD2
TGTGCCAGCTCCCCGCTAGCGGGGGATCCCTACAATGAGCAGTTCTTC
CASSPLAGDPYNEQFF
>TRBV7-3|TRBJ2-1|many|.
TGTGCCAGCAGCTTATGGGGAGGAGAGGAGCAGTTCTTC
CASSLWGGEEQFF
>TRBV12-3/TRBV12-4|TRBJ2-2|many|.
TGTGCCAGCAAGGAAGCGAACACCGGGGAGCTGTTTTTT
CASKEANTGELFF
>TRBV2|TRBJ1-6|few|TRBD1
TGTGCCAGCACCCCCCCGGGACAGGGAACGTCACCCCTCCACTTT
CASTPPGQGTSPLHF
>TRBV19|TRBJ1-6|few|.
TGTGCCAGTAGTCCCACCTCCTATAATTCACCCCTCCACTTT
CASSPTSYNSPLHF
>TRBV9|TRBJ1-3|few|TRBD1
TGTGCCGGCAGCGGACAGGGGGCGTTGGACACCATATATTTT
CAGSGQGALDTIYF
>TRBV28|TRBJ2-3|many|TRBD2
TGTGCCAGCAGTTTAAGCGGCGGGGGGGCCTTGGATACGCAGTATTTT
CASSLSGGGALDTQYF
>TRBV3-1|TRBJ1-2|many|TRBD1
TGTGCCAGCAGCCAAGCCGGGACAGGTTATGGCTACACCTTC
CASSQAGTGYGYTF
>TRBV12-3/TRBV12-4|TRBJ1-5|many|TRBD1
TGTGCCAGCAGTTCCGGGACAGGGGTATTCGGTCAGCCCCAGCATTTT
CASSSGTGVFGQPQHF
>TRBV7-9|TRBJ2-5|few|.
TGTGCCAGCAGCTTAGTGTTGCTCGAGACCCAGTACTTC
CASSLVLLETQYF
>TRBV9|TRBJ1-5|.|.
TGTGCCAGCAGCCCTCACCCGGACGGGCCCCAGCATTTT
CASSPHPDGPQHF
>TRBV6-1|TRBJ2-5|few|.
TGTGCCAGCAGTGAGCATCCGACAGGTCCAAACCCGCAAGAGACCCAGTACTTC
CASSEHPTGPNPQETQYF
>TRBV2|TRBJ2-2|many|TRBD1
TGTGCCAGCGGGACAGGGACGGGGGAGCTGTTTTTT
CASGTGTGELFF